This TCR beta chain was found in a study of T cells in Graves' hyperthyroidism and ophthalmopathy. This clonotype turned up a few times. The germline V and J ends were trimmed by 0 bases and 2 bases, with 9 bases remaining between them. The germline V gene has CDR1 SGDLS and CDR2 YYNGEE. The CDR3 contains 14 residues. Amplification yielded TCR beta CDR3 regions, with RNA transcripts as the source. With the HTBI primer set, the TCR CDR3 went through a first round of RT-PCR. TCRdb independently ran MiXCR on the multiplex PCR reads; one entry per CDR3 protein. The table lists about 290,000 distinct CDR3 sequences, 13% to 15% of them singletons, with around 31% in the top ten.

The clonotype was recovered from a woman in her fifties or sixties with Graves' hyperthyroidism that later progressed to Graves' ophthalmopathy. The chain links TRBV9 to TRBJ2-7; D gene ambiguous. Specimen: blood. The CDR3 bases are TGTGCCAGCAGCGTAGGAGCAGGAACCTACGAGCAGTACTTC. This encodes CASSVGAGTYEQYF.